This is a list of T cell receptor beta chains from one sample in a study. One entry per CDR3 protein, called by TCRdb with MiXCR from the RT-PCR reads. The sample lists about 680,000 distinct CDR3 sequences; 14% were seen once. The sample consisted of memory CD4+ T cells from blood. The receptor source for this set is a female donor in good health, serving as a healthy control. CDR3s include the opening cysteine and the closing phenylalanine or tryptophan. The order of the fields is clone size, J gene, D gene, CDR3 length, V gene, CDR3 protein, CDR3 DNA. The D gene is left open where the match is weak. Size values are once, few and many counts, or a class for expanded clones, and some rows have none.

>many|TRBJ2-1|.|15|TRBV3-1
CASSQDTGSYNEQFF
TGCGCCAGCAGCCAAGATACTGGTTCCTACAATGAGCAGTTCTTC
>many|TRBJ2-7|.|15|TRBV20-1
CSAREGRSPTYEQYF
TGCAGTGCTAGAGAGGGGCGGAGCCCAACTTACGAGCAGTACTTC
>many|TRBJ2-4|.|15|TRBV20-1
CSAITWTDAKNIQYF
TGCAGTGCCATAACCTGGACGGACGCCAAAAACATTCAGTACTTC
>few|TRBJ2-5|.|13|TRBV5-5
CASSPPLKETQYF
TGTGCCAGCAGCCCCCCCCTTAAAGAGACCCAGTACTTC
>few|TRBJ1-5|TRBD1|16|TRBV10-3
CAISEQGGNSNQPQHF
TGTGCCATCAGCGAACAGGGGGGGAATAGCAATCAGCCCCAGCATTTT
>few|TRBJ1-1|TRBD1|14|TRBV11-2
CASSSGGWSTEAFF
TGTGCCAGCAGCTCAGGGGGGTGGTCCACTGAAGCTTTCTTT
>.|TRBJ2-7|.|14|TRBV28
CASSQGIRYYEQYF
TGTGCCAGCAGTCAGGGTATCCGATACTACGAGCAGTACTTC
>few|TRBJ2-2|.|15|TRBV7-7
CASSLLGFGTGELFF
TGTGCCAGCAGCTTACTGGGATTCGGCACCGGGGAGCTGTTTTTT
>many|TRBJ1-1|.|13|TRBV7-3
CASRRGGNTEAFF
TGTGCCAGCAGACGGGGGGGGAACACTGAAGCTTTCTTT
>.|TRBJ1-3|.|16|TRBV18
CASSPRQTYSGNTIYF
TGTGCCAGCTCACCGAGGCAGACCTACTCTGGAAACACCATATATTTT
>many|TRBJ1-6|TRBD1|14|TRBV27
CASSPGTGNSPLHF
TGTGCCAGCAGTCCTGGGACAGGGAATTCACCCCTCCACTTT